This T cell receptor beta chain appears in the sequencing data of a study of PD-1 blockade in classical Hodgkin lymphoma. Regarding the study as a whole: While CD8+ TCR diversity did not rise significantly by C4D1, CD4+ TCR diversity did.

Specified time point: cycle 4 day 1 (C4D1), after more than five weeks of nivolumab. Every patient relapsed after autologous stem cell transplantation, and brentuximab vedotin exposure varied. The study recorded best responses of complete response, partial response or progressive disease. Using immunoSEQ multiplex PCR, the repertoire was profiled, and TCRdb retains in-frame clones only, with some absent. The sample contains 15,000 to 20,000 clones, approximately 83% of which appear only once. V lost 4 bases and J lost 5; bases outside the gene matches: 5. This CDR3 is 14 amino acids long. Germline-derived CDR1 and CDR2 are SNHLY and FYNNEI. Worth noting for this clone: Its antigen is unknown.

This receptor was identified in a human donor with classical Hodgkin lymphoma. The sample consisted of peripheral blood mononuclear cells (PBMCs), taken before the fourth cycle of nivolumab. V usage is TRBV2 and J usage is TRBJ2-5; TRBD2 agrees at 9 bases. The CDR3 nucleotides are TGTGCCAGCAGTGGGGCTAGCGGGGTTGAGACCCAGTACTTC. Amino acids: CASSGASGVETQYF.